This T cell receptor beta chain comes out of a study of T cells in Graves' hyperthyroidism and ophthalmopathy (dated by TCRdb to about 2019). Regarding the research as a whole: Peripheral blood samples were taken at initial diagnosis, before any treatment was given. A discovery cohort of about 96 patients, about 40 with Graves' ophthalmopathy and about 60 with stable Graves' hyperthyroidism, was used to find distinguishing TCR V-J signatures. In roughly six Graves' hyperthyroidism patients, the study also compared T-cell repertoires from thyroid tissue with T-cell repertoires from blood. After sampling, hyperthyroidism patients received methimazole starting at 30 mg daily, and ophthalmopathy patients received high-dose intravenous methylprednisolone. TCR Vbeta CDR3 sequencing of 135 peripheral blood samples (under 45 ophthalmopathy, around 80 hyperthyroidism and approximately 17 progressor patients) is reported in the paper. An independent validation cohort of around 19 hyperthyroidism patients and over 15 patients who later progressed to ophthalmopathy tested prospective prediction of ophthalmopathy. For training and testing, the 80 to 100 patients in the discovery cohort were randomly divided in a 7:3 ratio.

This clonotype appeared a few times. No cognate antigen has been identified for it. The input lacks base qualities; no much larger clone sits a single base away. In the ophthalmopathy patients, disease was moderately to severely active, with a Clinical Activity Score of 3 or more, a NOSPECS grade of 4 or more, and a duration of less than 3 months. Patients with uncontrolled infections, other autoimmune diseases, pregnancy or lactation were excluded. Diagnoses were established on the basis of clinical symptoms, serum thyroxine and TRAb, thyroid ultrasound, and orbital computed tomography. PBMCs were isolated from about 10 ml of fresh peripheral blood by Ficoll-Paque density gradient centrifugation. Trizol reagent was used to extract total RNA, and RNA quality was then checked on an Agilent 2100 Bioanalyzer. V was cut back by 5 bases and J by 0 bases, leaving a gap of 11 bases between them. For CDR1 and CDR2, the germline V gene (reference sequence) lists LNHDA and SQIVND. The CDR3 covers 15 residues, taking in both the cysteine and the phenylalanine. Kept here is only the CDR3 DNA, which spans 45 bases and is read in frame from base 1.

Amplification of TCR beta CDR3 regions was carried out from RNA transcripts. The TCR CDR3 was subjected to a first round of RT-PCR using the HTBI primer set and the Qiagen OneStep RT-PCR kit. The libraries were constructed in a second round of multiplex PCR and then size-selected and purified. Libraries were sequenced paired-end with 100 bp reads on an Illumina HiSeq2000. The original pipeline was this. SOAPnuke was used to process the raw data, removing reads that contained adapters or uncalled bases, had a mean Phred below 15, or lacked an exact match to the constant primer or identifier. High-quality paired reads were merged with COPE v1.2.5, and unique nucleotide sequences were defined as clonotypes. MiTCR v1.1 was used to align clonotypes to the IMGT TRBV, TRBD and TRBJ reference segments. The analysis included only V-J combinations with a frequency above 0.0001, which together covered approximately 99% of the repertoires. The TCS score was defined as F50 (clonal expansion) divided by E x V (chaos), with BLOSUM62-based TCRdist calculated between CDR3 peptides within each V-J. Welch's t-statistics and random forest reduced roughly 530 V-J features to about 13, which were used in a naive Bayes classifier (R e1071). TCRdb took the public reads, trimmed them with fastp at Q25, ran MiXCR for clone calling and kept in-frame beta chains. CDR3 protein duplicates are merged, each entry listing the most common genes and DNA. These V and J calls originate from TCRdb's pipeline instead of the authors' own analysis. The sample table records around 690,000 distinct CDR3 sequences; around 20% of these occur just once. Of the sample, about 34% falls within the top ten clones.

Beyond this particular receptor, the publication reports: In cross-validation, a model built on a 13 V-J signature told ophthalmopathy apart from stable hyperthyroidism with about 90% sensitivity and about 81% specificity, and in testing the same model reached 80%/75%. In validation, the model predicted progression to ophthalmopathy with around 71% sensitivity and 72.22% specificity, a median of about 6 months before onset. No statistical method was used to set the sample size in advance, and investigators knew the group allocation. Most expanded thyroid clonotypes (frequency above 0.001) were also found in blood, which suggests that blood repertoires may mirror thyroid immune responses.

The sequence links TRBV19 to TRBJ1-5; the D region possibly corresponds to TRBD1 (5 bases align). The receptor was derived from a young man with Graves' ophthalmopathy. The sequenced sample consisted of blood. Here the CDR3 is given as CASSRRQGSNQPQHF. The sequence in DNA is TGTGCCAGTAGTCGCCGGCAGGGTAGCAATCAGCCCCAGCATTTT.